The 29 T cell receptor beta chains listed next were all sequenced from one sample in a study of blood T cell repertoires in COVID-19. Using immunoSEQ multiplex PCR, the repertoire was profiled, and TCRdb retains in-frame clones only, with some absent. Altogether 110,000 or so clones are present, approximately 81% being singletons, with the ten largest covering roughly 37%. Material: peripheral blood. The receptors shown here come from a man at least 80 years old with acute or convalescent COVID-19.

Details on this clone: At one boundary the junction diverges from the germline segment, which might be a read error. The V and J genes are TRBV15 and TRBJ2-7, with D tentatively TRBD1 (6 bases). This CDR3 is 13 amino acids long. The germline V gene has CDR1 LNHNV and CDR2 YYDKDF (reference sequence). The CDR3 is CATSRDGRSTTGF. CDR3 DNA sequence: TGTGCCACCAGCAGGGATGGACGGTCTACGACAGGCTTC.

The chain joins TRBV10-1 to TRBJ2-1; 9 bases line up with TRBD1. The V segment lost 5 bases and the J segment 0 bases; nucleotides outside the gene matches: 2. Germline lookup yields CDR1 WNHNN and CDR2 SYGVQD (reference sequence). The CDR3 has 15 residues. The CDR3 region has the DNA TGCGCCAGCAGTACAGGGGGCAGCTCCTACAATGAGCAGTTCTTC. It yields the protein CASSTGGSSYNEQFF.

The chain is built from TRBV7-9 and TRBJ1-4, with D perhaps TRBD1 (6 bases). The V end was cut by 2 bases, the J end by 8 bases, with 15 bases between. This CDR3 is 15 amino acids long. Germline CDR1 reads SEHNR; CDR2 reads FQNEAQ (reference sequence). The CDR3 loop reads CASSLSSGVGEKLFF. The CDR3 bases are TGTGCCAGCAGCTTATCATCAGGGGTTGGGGAAAAACTGTTTTTT.

The chain has TRBV30 and TRBJ2-1; 10 nucleotides agree with TRBD2. CDR1 and CDR2 from the germline V gene are GTSNPN and SVGIG (reference sequence). J gave up 8 bases and V 4 bases, and 5 bases lay outside the gene matches. The CDR3 totals 13 residues. This chain's CDR3 is CAWTSGSLDEQFF. The CDR3 nucleotides are TGTGCCTGGACTAGCGGGAGCTTGGATGAGCAGTTCTTC.

This sequence joins TRBV6-6 and TRBJ1-5; 7 positions agree with TRBD1. The CDR3 totals 16 residues. Germline-derived CDR1 and CDR2 are MNHNY and SVGAGI (reference sequence). J lost 7 bases, V lost 2 bases, and 11 bases had no gene match. The CDR3 sequence is CASSYGQGGRLQPQHF. CDR3 sequence (DNA): TGTGCCAGCAGTTACGGGCAGGGGGGCCGCCTCCAGCCCCAGCATTTT.

The chain couples TRBV28 to TRBJ2-1, with a weak D call TRBD1 (6 bases). This CDR3 is 15 amino acids long. CDR1 is MDHEN, CDR2 SYDVKM, per germline. Between the trimmed V and J ends, which lost 5 bases and 6 bases, there was a span of 17 bases. The chain's CDR3 is CASSTRQARSNEQFF. The CDR3 nucleotides read TGTGCCAGCAGTACCCGACAGGCCCGTTCCAATGAGCAGTTCTTC.

The rearrangement links TRBV5-4 to TRBJ1-1; 7 bases match TRBD1. Germline V gene sequence: CDR1 SGHNT, CDR2 YYREEE (reference sequence). The V segment lost 0 bases and the J segment 0 bases; nucleotides outside the gene matches: 8. This CDR3 comprises 17 residues. The CDR3 loop is CASSLGTGQYLNTEAFF. In nucleotides, the CDR3 is TGTGCCAGCAGCTTGGGCACGGGACAGTACTTGAACACTGAAGCTTTCTTT.

This sequence joins TRBV6-1 and TRBJ2-3; 10 bases are a match to TRBD1. CDR3 length equals 15 residues. Germline V CDR1 and CDR2: MNHNS, SASEGT. The V gene end was trimmed by 3 bases and the J gene end by 12 bases; junction bases not matched to a gene: 12. The CDR3 DNA follows: TGTGCCAGCAGTGACCACCGCGGGACAGGGGCTAGACAGTATTTT. Translated, it gives CASSDHRGTGARQYF.

The V and J genes are TRBV19 and TRBJ1-2, with D tentatively TRBD1 (5 bases). Trimming took off 0 bases at V and 4 bases at J, with 9 bases between the two ends. CDR1 is LNHDA and CDR2 is SQIVND in the germline V gene (reference sequence). This CDR3 has 14 residues. This chain's CDR3 is CASSIDRGTYGYTF. The DNA of the CDR3 is TGTGCCAGTAGTATAGATCGGGGGACCTATGGCTACACCTTC.

The V and J genes are TRBV27 and TRBJ1-1, with no clear D. Germline CDR1 and CDR2: MNHEY and SMNVEV (reference sequence). CDR3 size: 14 residues. V was clipped by 4 bases and J by 5 bases, with 14 bases between them. Here the CDR3 DNA reads TGTGCCAGCAGTTCGCCTAGAGGTTTGACTGAAGCTTTCTTT. Translation gives CASSSPRGLTEAFF.

The chain has TRBV5-1 and TRBJ1-4, with D tentatively TRBD1 (6 bases). This CDR3 has 14 residues. In germline, CDR1 is SGHRS, CDR2 YFSETQ. V was clipped by 8 bases and J by 6 bases, with 17 bases between them. The CDR3 loop is CASQPQGYHEKLFF. The CDR3 region has the DNA TGCGCCAGTCAACCTCAGGGGTATCATGAAAAACTGTTTTTT.

This chain joins TRBV19 and TRBJ1-2; the match to TRBD1 covers 9 bases. Germline trimming cut 5 bases from V and 0 bases from J; bases unmatched to any gene: 4. The CDR3 covers 15 residues. CDR1 and CDR2 (germline): LNHDA, SQIVND (reference sequence). The CDR3 reads CASSVGTGPNYGYTF. In nucleotides, the CDR3 is TGTGCCAGTAGTGTGGGGACAGGGCCTAACTATGGCTACACCTTC.

This clone was recorded once. The chain combines TRBV5-1 with TRBJ1-1; D is perhaps TRBD1 (6 bases). This CDR3 has 16 amino acids. Trimming shortened V by 4 bases and J by 0 bases, and 16 bases separated the two germline ends. Germline assignment: CDR1 SGHRS and CDR2 YFSETQ. CDR3 nucleotides: TGCGCCAGCAGCCGTACGGGACAACTTATGAACACTGAAGCTTTCTTT. This gives the protein CASSRTGQLMNTEAFF.

The gene calls are TRBV3-1 (or the pseudogene TRBV3-2) and TRBJ2-3; D ambiguous. The ends were cut back, 4 bases at V and 2 bases at J, with 13 bases in the middle. Germline CDR1 LGHDT, CDR2 YNNKEL (reference sequence). CDR3 length equals 15 residues. CDR3 bases: TGTGCCAGCAGCCCGTGGGCAGGAAACACAGATACGCAGTATTTT. Its protein is CASSPWAGNTDTQYF.

The chain has TRBV27 and TRBJ2-5; weak D call: TRBD2 (6 bases). CDR3 length equals 15 residues. Germline V CDR1 and CDR2: MNHEY, SMNVEV (reference sequence). V was pared by 2 bases and J by 5 bases, with 15 bases between. The CDR3 is CASSLGGPNWETQYF. As DNA, the CDR3 is TGTGCCAGCAGTTTAGGAGGGCCTAATTGGGAGACCCAGTACTTC.

The chain employs TRBV25-1 and TRBJ2-7; D possibly corresponds to TRBD2 (6 bases). This CDR3 contains 14 residues. The germline V gene encodes CDR1 MGHDK and CDR2 SYGVNS. V lost 7 bases to trimming and J lost 1 base, with 14 bases between them. CDR3 DNA sequence: TGTGCCAGCAACGCGGGGCAGGGATCCTACGAGCAGTACTTC. Protein product: CASNAGQGSYEQYF.

This clone was detected once. The rearrangement joins TRBV15 to TRBJ1-3, with a possible D match to TRBD1 (5 bases). The germline V and J ends were trimmed by 2 bases and 4 bases, with 15 bases remaining between them. Germline CDR1 LNHNV, CDR2 YYDKDF (reference sequence). The CDR3 length is 16 residues. DNA for the CDR3: TGTGCCACCAGCAGACCCGGGGGAAGTTCAGGAAACACCATATATTTT. Translated, it gives CATSRPGGSSGNTIYF.

V and J are TRBV28 and TRBJ2-5; 10 bases align to TRBD2. Losses at the gene ends were 3 bases for V and 3 bases for J; bases not matched to a gene: 4. Germline loops: CDR1 MDHEN, CDR2 SYDVKM. The CDR3 is 15 residues long. The CDR3 region is CASSFSLAGEETQYF. CDR3 bases: TGTGCCAGCAGTTTCTCCCTAGCGGGAGAAGAGACCCAGTACTTC. Complete variable domain (other parts from reference TRBV28 and TRBJ2-5): DVKVTQSSRYLVKRTGEKVFLECVQDMDHENMFWYRQDPGLGLRLIYFSYDVKMKEKGDIPEGYSVSREKKERFSLILESASTNQTSMYLCASSFSLAGEETQYFGPGTRLLVL.

V is TRBV29-1 and J is TRBJ1-5, with no clear D. Germline CDR1 is SQVTM and CDR2 is ANQGSEA. There are 12 residues in the CDR3. V was pared by 4 bases and J by 7 bases, with 11 bases between. This CDR3 reads CSVGALGQPQHF. In DNA, the CDR3 is TGCAGCGTTGGGGCATTGGGCCAGCCCCAGCATTTT.

The chain combines TRBV5-1 with TRBJ2-5; D call uncertain. With 2 bases removed from V and 1 base from J, the gap between germline ends came to 6 bases. Germline-derived CDR1 and CDR2 are SGHRS and YFSETQ. This CDR3 contains 13 residues. The CDR3 reads CASSFGPQETQYF. For the CDR3, the DNA is TGCGCCAGCAGCTTTGGCCCCCAAGAGACCCAGTACTTC.

This chain joins TRBV18 and TRBJ2-2; 7 bases are shared with TRBD1. Germline values: CDR1 KGHSH, CDR2 LQKENI. The CDR3 is 15 amino acids. The ends lost 3 bases at V and 1 base at J; junction bases unmatched: 2. In DNA, the CDR3 is TGTGCCAGCTCACCCCAGGGGGTGAACACCGGGGAGCTGTTTTTT. Its protein is CASSPQGVNTGELFF.

The chain links TRBV4-1 to TRBJ1-4; D is unclear. The CDR3 totals 16 residues. Between the trimmed V and J ends, which lost 1 base and 2 bases, there was a span of 11 bases. Looked up from germline, CDR1 is MGHRA and CDR2 is YSYEKL. CDR3 DNA: TGCGCCAGCAGCCAAGGGAGAACCAGTACTAATGAAAAACTGTTTTTT. As protein: CASSQGRTSTNEKLFF.

There are a few counts of this clone. This rearrangement joins TRBV18 to TRBJ1-5; D gene uncertain. This CDR3 has 13 residues. The V gene lost 3 bases and the J gene lost 4 bases, with 7 bases spanning the gap. Germline lookup yields CDR1 KGHSH and CDR2 LQKENI. CDR3 nucleotide sequence: TGTGCCAGCTCACCGTCCGGGAATCAGCCCCAGCATTTT. This gives the protein CASSPSGNQPQHF.

This clone has just a few counts. The chain recombines TRBV18 with TRBJ1-5, with 7 bases matching TRBD1. The CDR3 runs 14 residues. In germline, CDR1 is KGHSH, CDR2 LQKENI. V was pared by 6 bases and J by 4 bases, with 6 bases of the junction left unmatched. CDR3: CASSGQVRNQPQHF. The CDR3 bases are TGTGCCAGCTCTGGACAGGTCAGGAATCAGCCCCAGCATTTT.

This rearrangement joins TRBV4-3 to TRBJ1-5; 8 nucleotides align to TRBD1. The CDR3 has 16 residues. CDR1 LGHNA and CDR2 YSLEER come from the germline V gene. Trimming took 0 bases from V and 5 from J; bases not matched to a gene: 6. The CDR3 DNA reads TGCGCCAGCAGCCAAGAATGGGGGACAGGATATCAGCCCCAGCATTTT. Its translation: CASSQEWGTGYQPQHF.

In its sample, this clone is medium-sized. This sequence joins TRBV4-1 and TRBJ1-5, with TRBD1 matching over 9 bases. The CDR3 has 16 residues. V was clipped by 5 bases and J by 2 bases; unmatched bases: 7. Germline values: CDR1 MGHRA, CDR2 YSYEKL. The CDR3 DNA reads TGCGCCAGCAGCGGACGGACAGGGGTGGGCAATCAGCCCCAGCATTTT. This sequence encodes CASSGRTGVGNQPQHF.

This clone was found once. CDR3 amino acids: CASSQTSGSTGELFF. The CDR3, as DNA: TGTGCCAGCAGCCAGACTAGCGGAAGCACCGGGGAGCTGTTTTTT. The rearrangement uses TRBV11-2 and TRBJ2-2; 9 positions agree with TRBD2. The CDR3 length is 15 residues. The germline V gene has CDR1 SGHAT and CDR2 FQNNGV. After removal of 5 bases from V and 4 bases from J, the junction contained 5 bases not matched to a gene.

This clone was seen a handful of times. The chain couples TRBV6-6 to TRBJ2-5, with 9 bases that match TRBD1. CDR3 length: 15 amino acids. Per germline, CDR1 MNHNY and CDR2 SVGAGI (reference sequence). The junction had 7 bases not matched to a gene; V was cut back by 5 bases and J by 3 bases. The CDR3 DNA sequence: TGTGCCAGCAGTAATCCGGGACAGGGAAAAGAGACCCAGTACTTC. It yields the protein CASSNPGQGKETQYF.

The chain carries TRBV28 and TRBJ1-5; 10 bases line up with TRBD1. CDR1 and CDR2 from the germline V gene are MDHEN and SYDVKM. V lost 3 bases to trimming and J lost 1 base; unmatched junction nucleotides: 3. CDR3 length: 16 residues. The CDR3 bases are TGTGCCAGCAGTTTTTGGACAGGGGGAAGCAATCAGCCCCAGCATTTT. This codes for CASSFWTGGSNQPQHF.